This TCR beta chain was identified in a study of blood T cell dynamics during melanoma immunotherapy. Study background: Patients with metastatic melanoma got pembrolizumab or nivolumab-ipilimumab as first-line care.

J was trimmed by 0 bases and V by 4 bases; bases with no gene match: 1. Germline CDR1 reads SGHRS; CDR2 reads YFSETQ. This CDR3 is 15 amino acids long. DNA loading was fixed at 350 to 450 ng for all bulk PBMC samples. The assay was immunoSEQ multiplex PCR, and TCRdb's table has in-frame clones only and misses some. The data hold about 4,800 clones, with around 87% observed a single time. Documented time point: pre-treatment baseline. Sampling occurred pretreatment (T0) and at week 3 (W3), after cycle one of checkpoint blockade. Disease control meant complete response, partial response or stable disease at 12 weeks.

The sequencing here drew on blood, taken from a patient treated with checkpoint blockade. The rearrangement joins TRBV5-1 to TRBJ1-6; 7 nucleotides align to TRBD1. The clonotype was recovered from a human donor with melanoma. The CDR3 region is CASSGDSSYNSPLHF. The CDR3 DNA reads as TGCGCCAGCAGCGGGGACAGCTCCTATAATTCACCCCTCCACTTT.